This entry features one T cell receptor beta chain sequence. This CDR3 is built from 14 residues. V was pared by 7 bases and J by 0 bases, with 10 bases between. Random hexamers were used to reverse transcribe an amount of about 0.5 to 1 ug RNA. An immunoSEQ multiplex PCR amplified TCR beta CDR3 over 54 Vbeta and 13 Jbeta. One entry per CDR3 protein results from TCRdb running MiXCR on the immunoSEQ multiplex PCR reads. The sample yields around 200,000 distinct CDR3 sequences, over 90% seen once. Sequencing of TCR beta was performed on blood CD8+ and CD4+ T cells. These data are taken from a study of CD8 T cells in Susac syndrome.

The sequenced sample consisted of CD4+ T cells from PBMCs. The chain employs TRBV12-3 or TRBV12-4 and TRBJ1-3; D remains ambiguous. This clonotype originated in a human donor with multiple sclerosis. In DNA form, the CDR3 reads TGTGCCAGCACCGCCCGAGGCTCTGGAAACACCATATATTTT. Protein sequence: CASTARGSGNTIYF.